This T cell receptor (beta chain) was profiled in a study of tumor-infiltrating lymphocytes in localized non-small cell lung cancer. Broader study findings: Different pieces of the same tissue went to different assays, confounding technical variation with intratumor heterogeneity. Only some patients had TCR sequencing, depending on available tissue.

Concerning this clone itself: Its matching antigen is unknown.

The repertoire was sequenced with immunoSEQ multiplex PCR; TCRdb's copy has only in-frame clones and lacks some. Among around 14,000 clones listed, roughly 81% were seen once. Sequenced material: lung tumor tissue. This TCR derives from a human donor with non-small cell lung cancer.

The CDR3 bases are TGCAGCGTCGGACTAGCGGGAGCCGGAGGCGAGCAGTACTTC. This gives the protein CSVGLAGAGGEQYF. This chain connects TRBV29-1 to TRBJ2-7; 13 bases fit TRBD2. Germline CDR1 is SQVTM and CDR2 is ANQGSEA. With V trimmed by 6 bases and J by 6 bases, 8 bases remained unmatched. This CDR3 is 14 amino acids long.